This T cell receptor (beta chain) was sequenced during a study of blood T cell repertoires in COVID-19. For the study at large: T cells, B-cell-depleted T cells, or PBMCs provided the cDNA or gDNA that served as material.

In the original workflow: Reference gene primer amplification gave nucleated cell count estimates. Assay: immunoSEQ multiplex PCR; the TCRdb copy retains only in-frame clones and omits some. For V, J and clone size, that table is used; D and trimming come from the DNA. The data hold about 260,000 clones, with 88% observed a single time. In germline, CDR1 is LGHNA, CDR2 YSLEER. V was shortened by 2 bases and J by 9 bases, with 14 bases between the two germline ends. The CDR3 length is 14 residues. The V and J genes are TRBV4-3 and TRBJ2-1; the D gene is possibly TRBD1 (6 bases). What was sequenced was peripheral blood. The TCR comes from a human donor in a cohort sampled during active COVID-19. The CDR3 nucleotides read TGCGCCAGCAGCCAATCGGTAAGCAGGGGTGAGCAGTTCTTC. Amino acid sequence: CASSQSVSRGEQFF.